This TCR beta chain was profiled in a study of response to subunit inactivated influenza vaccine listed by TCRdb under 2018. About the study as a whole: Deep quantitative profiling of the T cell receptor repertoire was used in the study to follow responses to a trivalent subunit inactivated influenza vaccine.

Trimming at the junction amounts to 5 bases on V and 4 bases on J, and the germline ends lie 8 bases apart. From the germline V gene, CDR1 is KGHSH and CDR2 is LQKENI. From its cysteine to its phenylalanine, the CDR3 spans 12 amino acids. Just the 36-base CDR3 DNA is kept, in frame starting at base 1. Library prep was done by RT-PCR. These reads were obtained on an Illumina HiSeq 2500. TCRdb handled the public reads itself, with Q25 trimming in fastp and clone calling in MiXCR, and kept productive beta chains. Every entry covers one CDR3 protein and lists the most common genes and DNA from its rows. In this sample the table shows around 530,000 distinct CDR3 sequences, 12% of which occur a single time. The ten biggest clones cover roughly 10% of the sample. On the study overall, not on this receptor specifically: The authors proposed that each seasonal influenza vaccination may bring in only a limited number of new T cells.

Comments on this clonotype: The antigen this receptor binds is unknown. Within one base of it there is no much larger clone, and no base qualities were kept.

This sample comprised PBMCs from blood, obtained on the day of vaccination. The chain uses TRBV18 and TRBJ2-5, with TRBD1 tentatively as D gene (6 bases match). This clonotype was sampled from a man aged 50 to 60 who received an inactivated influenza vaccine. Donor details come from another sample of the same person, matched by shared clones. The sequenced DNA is TGTGCCAGCTCAACAGGGTTAGAGACCCAGTACTTC. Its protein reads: CASSTGLETQYF.